This T cell receptor (beta chain) appears in the sequencing data of a study of T cells in narcolepsy. In the study overall: Enrolled donors included narcolepsy type 1 or type 2 patients and healthy controls.

Regarding the study as a whole: Comparing one patient's CSF and blood CD4+ clonotypes highlighted HCRT- and TRIB2-specific autoreactive clonotypes. Autoreactive clonotypes reportedly recurred in blood of same and different patients, not controls.

The CDR3 runs to 15 residues. Unmatched junction bases numbered 9, after V lost 5 bases and J lost 9 bases. Germline CDR1 is MNHEY and CDR2 is SMNVEV (reference sequence). The assay was immunoSEQ multiplex PCR, and TCRdb's table has in-frame clones only and misses some. The sample carries some 23,000 clones, almost 85% recorded once. Note on this clone: What it recognizes is unknown.

The rearrangement links TRBV27 to TRBJ2-7; TRBD2 matches 14 bases. The source is a human donor with narcolepsy. Sample: CD45RA- memory CD4+ T cells from PBMCs. The CDR3 loop reads CASSTRLAGGFRQYF. Written as DNA, the CDR3 is TGTGCCAGCAGTACGCGACTAGCGGGAGGGTTCAGGCAGTACTTC.